These T cell receptor beta chains were read from a single sample in a study of PD-1 blockade in classical Hodgkin lymphoma. The protocol was immunoSEQ multiplex PCR, while the TCRdb copy is restricted to in-frame clones and leaves out a portion. There are about 20,000 clones in the sample; approximately 82% occur only once, and 1% to 1.5% lies in the top ten. Sequenced: CD4+ T cells from blood. The receptors originated from a human donor with classical Hodgkin lymphoma. CDR3s leave out the opening cysteine and the closing phenylalanine or tryptophan.

CDR3aa	v_gene	j_gene
ASSFINNEQF	TRBV19	TRBJ2-1
ASSLGWANYEQY	TRBV11-2	TRBJ2-7
ASSIRAESNEQF	TRBV19	TRBJ2-1
SAPEGGKLF	TRBV20-1	TRBJ1-4
ASSQERGSGANVLT	TRBV4-1	TRBJ2-6
ASSSPGTAAPYEQY	TRBV5-5	TRBJ2-7
ASSLFGKSYNEQF	TRBV27	TRBJ2-1
ASRTSSNQPQH	TRBV10-2	TRBJ1-5
SALPFVFPGQGTDTQY	TRBV29-1	TRBJ2-3
ATSRRVGGTGGLGAF	TRBV15	TRBJ1-1
ASSSVQGGWGEAF	TRBV7-9	TRBJ1-1
ATTSGNTGELF	TRBV5-1	TRBJ2-2
ASSQEGPLAGGNEQY	TRBV4-1	TRBJ2-7
ASSTPGRNTEAF	TRBV19	TRBJ1-1
ASSEGDSNQPQH	TRBV2	TRBJ1-5
ASSWGQPGTQETQY	TRBV5-1	TRBJ2-5
ASSRQGIGTEAF	TRBV28	TRBJ1-1
ASSLSPGQPQH	TRBV28	TRBJ1-5
ASRSRGGDYGYT	TRBV25-1	TRBJ1-2
ASWRVTGELF	TRBV28	TRBJ2-2
ASSPITGSGNTEAF	TRBV18	TRBJ1-1
ASSPRDRDSGYT	TRBV5-6	TRBJ1-2
ASSQGLAVAYNEQF	TRBV14	TRBJ2-1
SVGGPTGTGGFEAF	TRBV29-1	TRBJ1-1